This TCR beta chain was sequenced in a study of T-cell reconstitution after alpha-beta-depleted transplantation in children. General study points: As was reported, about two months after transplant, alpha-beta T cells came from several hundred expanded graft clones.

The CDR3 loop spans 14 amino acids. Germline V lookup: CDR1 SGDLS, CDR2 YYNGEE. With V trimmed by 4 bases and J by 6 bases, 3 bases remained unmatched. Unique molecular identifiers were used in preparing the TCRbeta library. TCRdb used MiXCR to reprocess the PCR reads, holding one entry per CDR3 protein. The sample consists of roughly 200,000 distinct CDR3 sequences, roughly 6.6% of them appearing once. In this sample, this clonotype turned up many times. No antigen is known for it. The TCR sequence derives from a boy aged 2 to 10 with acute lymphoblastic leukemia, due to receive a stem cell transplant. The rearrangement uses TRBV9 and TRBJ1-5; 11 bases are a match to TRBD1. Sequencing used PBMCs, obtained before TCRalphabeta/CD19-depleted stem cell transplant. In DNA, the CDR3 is TGTGCCAGCAGCCCAGGGACAGGGGGTCAGCCCCAGCATTTT. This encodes CASSPGTGGQPQHF.